A single sample gave rise to the 13 T cell receptor beta chains below, sequenced in a study of cytomegalovirus exposure and HLA in healthy donors. Vbeta (60) and Jbeta (13) primers were used in the PCR. Profiling relied on immunoSEQ multiplex PCR, and the TCRdb table lists in-frame clones only, not all of them. The sample records approximately 130,000 clones, roughly 82% being singletons. Sequences were obtained from PBMCs. All receptors come from a woman aged 40 to 50 in good health and CMV-seropositive.

V and J are TRBV25-1 and TRBJ2-2, with a possible D match to TRBD2 (7 bases). Germline assignment: CDR1 MGHDK and CDR2 SYGVNS. Trimming cost V 0 bases and J 7 bases, with 15 bases left between them. The CDR3 runs to 16 residues. The chain's CDR3 is CASSEYIGGRGGELFF. In DNA form, the CDR3 reads TGTGCCAGCAGTGAATATATCGGGGGGCGAGGCGGGGAGCTGTTTTTT.

The chain recombines TRBV27 with TRBJ2-7; the D is unclear. The V end lost 5 bases, the J end lost 4 bases, and 15 bases lay between the germline ends. The CDR3 length is 14 residues. Germline V gene sequence: CDR1 MNHEY, CDR2 SMNVEV (reference sequence). The CDR3 region is CASSPLDLTYEQYF. CDR3 nucleotide sequence: TGTGCCAGCAGTCCCCTCGACTTGACTTACGAGCAGTACTTC.

This sequence joins TRBV19 and TRBJ1-6; unclear D gene. CDR1 and CDR2 (germline): LNHDA, SQIVND (reference sequence). The CDR3 is 13 residues long. V was trimmed by 0 bases and J by 10 bases, leaving 7 bases between them. The CDR3 DNA follows: TGTGCCAGTAGTATAGACGCGGTATCACCCCTCCACTTT. Translating it yields CASSIDAVSPLHF.

This clone was detected a few times. The J gene is TRBJ1-1, the V gene TRBV4-1, with 7 bases fitting TRBD1. Germline CDR1 is MGHRA and CDR2 is YSYEKL. V gave up 4 bases and J gave up 5 bases; unmatched junction bases: 10. This CDR3 is 15 amino acids long. The CDR3 region has the DNA TGCGCCAGCAGCCGGTATCAGGGGGAGTGGACTGAAGCTTTCTTT. Its protein product is CASSRYQGEWTEAFF.

The rearrangement links TRBV9 to TRBJ2-1; D gene unclear. The CDR3 spans 17 residues. The germline gives CDR1 SGDLS, CDR2 YYNGEE. V lost 0 bases and J 0 bases, leaving 13 bases between the germline ends. CDR3 bases: TGTGCCAGCAGCGTAGATTTACTACCTAGCTCCTACAATGAGCAGTTCTTC. Encoded protein: CASSVDLLPSSYNEQFF.

V usage is TRBV7-2 and J usage is TRBJ2-3; TRBD2 is a possible D gene (6 bases). V was clipped by 5 bases and J by 10 bases, with 13 bases between them. The CDR3 covers 12 residues. Germline assignment: CDR1 SGHTA and CDR2 FQGNSA. CDR3 DNA: TGTGCCAGCAGCCTTAGCAGGGAGGCGCAGTATTTT. Protein product: CASSLSREAQYF.

This clone has a handful of counts. The rearrangement joins TRBV7-2 to TRBJ2-2; a possible D gene is TRBD2 (6 bases). The V and J ends lost 1 base and 7 bases respectively, with 13 bases between them. The length of the CDR3 is 15 residues. CDR1 SGHTA and CDR2 FQGNSA come from the germline V gene. The CDR3 coding sequence is TGTGCCAGCAGCTTAGTGGGGGGTGGAGGCGGGGAGCTGTTTTTT. Translation: CASSLVGGGGGELFF.

V gene TRBV7-9 combines with J gene TRBJ2-7; D is unclear. This CDR3 has 14 amino acids. CDR1 is SEHNR, CDR2 FQNEAQ, per germline (reference sequence). V lost 5 bases, J lost 2 bases, and 13 bases lay in between. The CDR3 protein is CASSHSQKTYEQYF. The DNA of the CDR3 is TGTGCCAGCAGCCATAGCCAAAAAACCTACGAGCAGTACTTC.

The chain has TRBV4-3 and TRBJ2-7; 13 bases align to TRBD2. This CDR3 region has 17 residues. Germline V gives CDR1 LGHNA, CDR2 YSLEER. With V trimmed by 1 base and J by 1 base, 4 bases remained unmatched. The CDR3 loop is CASSQGTSGSLSYEQYF. The CDR3 nucleotides are TGCGCCAGCAGCCAAGGGACTAGCGGGAGTCTTTCCTACGAGCAGTACTTC.

The chain is built from TRBV4-2 and TRBJ2-1; TRBD2 might be the D (5 bases). V shed 1 base and J shed 4 bases, with 11 bases lying between them. Germline values: CDR1 LGHNA, CDR2 YNFKEQ. CDR3 length equals 15 residues. The CDR3 DNA follows: TGTGCCAGCAGCCAAGGCCAACTAGAGTACAATGAGCAGTTCTTC. It yields the protein CASSQGQLEYNEQFF.

V is TRBV5-1 and J is TRBJ1-1; 9 nucleotides match TRBD1. Germline V gene data show CDR1 as SGHRS and CDR2 as YFSETQ. The CDR3 contains 14 residues. V lost 3 bases to trimming and J lost 6 bases; unmatched junction nucleotides: 6. CDR3 region: CASSSGQGRSEAFF. The CDR3, as DNA: TGCGCCAGCAGCTCGGGACAGGGCAGATCTGAAGCTTTCTTT.

The chain couples TRBV30 to TRBJ1-5, with no clear D. CDR1 is GTSNPN and CDR2 is SVGIG in the germline V gene (reference sequence). V was clipped by 3 bases and J by 0 bases, with 6 bases between them. The CDR3 length is 13 residues. The CDR3 here is CAWRADSNQPQHF. The CDR3 nucleotides are TGTGCCTGGAGGGCAGATAGCAATCAGCCCCAGCATTTT.

The chain links TRBV10-3 to TRBJ2-7; no definite D call. Trimming removed 0 bases from V and 5 bases from J, with 5 bases in between. The CDR3 runs to 12 residues. CDR1 ENHRY and CDR2 SYGVKD come from the germline V gene. The CDR3 nucleotides read TGTGCCATCAGTGAGTCCGAGGACGAGCAGTACTTC. It is translated as CAISESEDEQYF.